These 4 T cell receptor beta chains were sequenced from one sample in a study of blood T cell repertoires in COVID-19. The method was immunoSEQ multiplex PCR; TCRdb's version includes in-frame clones alone and lacks a portion of them. The sample shows around 230,000 clones, about 86% of them seen only once. Sequences were obtained from PBMCs or T cells enriched from blood (not recorded which). These receptors all come from a woman aged 40 to 55 with acute COVID-19.

The chain links TRBV25-1 to TRBJ2-1, with 8 bases identical to TRBD1. V shed 4 bases and J 5 bases; nucleotides not matched to a gene: 1. CDR3 length equals 13 residues. Looked up from germline, CDR1 is MGHDK and CDR2 is SYGVNS. CDR3 DNA sequence: TGTGCCAGCAGTGTGACAGGGGACAATGAGCAGTTCTTC. Protein: CASSVTGDNEQFF.

The chain couples TRBV5-1 to TRBJ2-5, with 7 bases identical to TRBD2. The CDR3 covers 14 residues. The germline V gene encodes CDR1 SGHRS and CDR2 YFSETQ. V gave up 4 bases and J gave up 5 bases; unmatched junction bases: 8. CDR3 loop: CASSPRTRVETQYF. The CDR3 bases are TGCGCCAGCAGCCCGCGGACTAGGGTTGAGACCCAGTACTTC.

The V gene is TRBV19, the J gene TRBJ2-6; perhaps TRBD2 as D (6 bases). The CDR3 has 19 amino acids. V lost 4 bases to trimming and J lost 2 bases, with 21 bases between them. Per germline, CDR1 LNHDA and CDR2 SQIVND (reference sequence). CDR3 protein: CASSTPGTFSPPGANVLTF. The CDR3 DNA reads as TGTGCCAGTAGTACCCCCGGGACTTTTTCACCGCCTGGGGCCAACGTCCTGACTTTC.

A single count supports this clone. This sequence joins TRBV9 and TRBJ1-1, with 8 bases identical to TRBD1. J was trimmed by 2 bases and V by 4 bases; bases with no gene match: 4. The CDR3 extends over 14 amino acids. Germline values: CDR1 SGDLS, CDR2 YYNGEE. CDR3 loop: CASSTTGVNTEAFF. DNA for the CDR3: TGTGCCAGCAGCACGACAGGGGTTAACACTGAAGCTTTCTTT. The variable domain in full, completed from reference TRBV9 and TRBJ1-1, reads DSGVTQTPKHLITATGQRVTLRCSPRSGDLSVYWYQQSLDQGLQFLIQYYNGEERAKGNILERFSAQQFPDLHSELNLSSLELGDSALYFCASSTTGVNTEAFFGQGTRLTVV.